This TCR beta chain was identified in a study of OX40 agonist ivuxolimab in advanced cancers. Study observations and caveats: In general, CD8+ T cells held more expanded clones than CD4+ did, on average. Partial responders treated at 0.1-3.0 mg/kg exhibited clonal expansion among the lowest measured.

A word on this clone: The antigen remains undetermined.

Profiled with immunoSEQ multiplex PCR; TCRdb holds only in-frame clones, not every one. The table shows fewer than 80,000 clones, with approximately 85% occurring only once. Trimming took 3 bases from V and 1 from J, leaving 9 bases between them. Germline V gives CDR1 SGHTA, CDR2 FQGNSA. CDR3 length equals 14 residues. This receptor was obtained from an adult with an advanced solid tumor such as melanoma, head and neck, liver or kidney cancer. Source: CD4+ or CD8+ T cells sorted from blood, taken in a trial of the OX40 agonist ivuxolimab. The chain recombines TRBV7-2 with TRBJ1-1; D might be TRBD1 (5 bases). CDR3 amino acids: CASSFRDRNTEAFF. CDR3 sequence (DNA): TGTGCCAGCAGCTTCCGAGACAGGAACACTGAAGCTTTCTTT.